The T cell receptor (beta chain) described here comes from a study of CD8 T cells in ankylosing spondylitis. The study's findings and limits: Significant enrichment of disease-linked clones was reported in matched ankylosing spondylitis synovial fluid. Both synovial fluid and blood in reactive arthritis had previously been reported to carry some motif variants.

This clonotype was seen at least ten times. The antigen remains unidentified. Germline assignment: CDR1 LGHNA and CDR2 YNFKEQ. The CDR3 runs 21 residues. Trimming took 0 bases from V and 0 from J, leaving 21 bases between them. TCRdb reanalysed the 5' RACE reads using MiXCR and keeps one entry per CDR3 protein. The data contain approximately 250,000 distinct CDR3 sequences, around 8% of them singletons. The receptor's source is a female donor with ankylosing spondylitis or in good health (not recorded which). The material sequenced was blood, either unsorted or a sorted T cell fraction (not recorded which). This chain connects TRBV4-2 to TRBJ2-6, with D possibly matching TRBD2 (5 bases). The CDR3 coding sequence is TGTGCCAGCAGCCAAGATATAATGGCAGGCCTGGGGAGCTCTGGGGCCAACGTCCTGACTTTC. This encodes CASSQDIMAGLGSSGANVLTF.